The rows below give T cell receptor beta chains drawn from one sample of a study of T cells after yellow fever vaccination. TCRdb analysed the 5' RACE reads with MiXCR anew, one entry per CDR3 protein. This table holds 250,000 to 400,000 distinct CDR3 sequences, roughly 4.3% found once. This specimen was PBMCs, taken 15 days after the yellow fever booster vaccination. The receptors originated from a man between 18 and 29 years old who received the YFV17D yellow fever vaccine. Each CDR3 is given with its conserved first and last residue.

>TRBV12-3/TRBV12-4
CASNPGGFTHEQYF
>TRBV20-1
CSARDPLRANTGELFF
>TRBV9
CASSGGLAGYHNEQFF
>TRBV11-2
CASSLGTSGRISNQPQHF
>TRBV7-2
CASSLSGRDGNTIYF
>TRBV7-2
CASESSGGASQETQYF
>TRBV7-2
CASSRRGLADTQYF
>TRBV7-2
CASSLVVGVQGRTDTQYF
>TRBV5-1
CASSLTAERSSGNTIYF
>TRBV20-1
CSAWPLEDNNEQFF
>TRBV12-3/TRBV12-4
CASSFFLAGGRETQYF
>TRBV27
CASRRQGTDTGELFF
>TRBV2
CASSPFIEVLSTDTQYF
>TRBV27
CASSFLAGADTQYF
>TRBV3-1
CASSQDMIQPQHF
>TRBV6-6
CASSYSPGTVYNEQFF
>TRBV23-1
CASWGHQNTEAFF
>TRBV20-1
CSALSGGRRETQYF
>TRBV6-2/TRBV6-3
CASSYFSGNEQFF
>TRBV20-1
CSARAAGVYNEQFF
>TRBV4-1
CASSQDHWVDTQYF
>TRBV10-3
CAISMKGSGTDTQYF
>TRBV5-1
CASSLRTGGLNTEAFF
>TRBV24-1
CATSQGTGGSQPQHF
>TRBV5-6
CASSSANTEAFF
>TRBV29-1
CSVQNQGGSGNTIYF
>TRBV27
CARTRTGHTGELFF